This TCR beta chain originates from a study of control samples from healthy donors and cancer patients. TCRdb's copy holds only in-frame clones and misses some; the assay was immunoSEQ multiplex PCR. The table lists 150,000 to 200,000 clones, around 91% of them singletons. The CDR3 has 15 amino acids. The V gene's germline CDR1 is MDHEN and CDR2 SYDVKM. With V trimmed by 5 bases and J by 3 bases, 6 bases remained unmatched. This TCR derives from a woman in her twenties or thirties in good health. The chain links TRBV28 to TRBJ2-7, with 11 bases that match TRBD1. Sequenced input: blood. The CDR3: CASSAAGTGGYEQYF. CDR3 nucleotide sequence: TGTGCCAGCAGTGCCGCCGGGACAGGGGGCTACGAGCAGTACTTC.